Below, one T cell receptor beta chain is given with its context. The antigen remains unidentified. Trimming took 4 bases from V and 0 from J, leaving 13 bases between them. Per the germline V gene, CDR1 is MNHNS and CDR2 is SASEGT. The CDR3 has 15 residues. This entry comes from a study of graft-versus-host responses after intestinal transplantation. Libraries were prepared by immunoSEQ multiplex PCR; TCRdb keeps only in-frame clonotypes and omits some of them. The data show tens of thousands of clones, roughly 90% seen once. The J gene is TRBJ2-7, the V gene TRBV6-1; D might be TRBD2 (5 bases). The receptor was isolated from a human donor who received an intestinal transplant. The sample here was unstimulated CD8+ T cells sorted from spleen or lymph node cells, taken before intestinal transplant. In DNA, the CDR3 is TGTGCCAGCAGTGCCCGGACGGAGGACTCCTACGAGCAGTACTTC. It encodes CASSARTEDSYEQYF.